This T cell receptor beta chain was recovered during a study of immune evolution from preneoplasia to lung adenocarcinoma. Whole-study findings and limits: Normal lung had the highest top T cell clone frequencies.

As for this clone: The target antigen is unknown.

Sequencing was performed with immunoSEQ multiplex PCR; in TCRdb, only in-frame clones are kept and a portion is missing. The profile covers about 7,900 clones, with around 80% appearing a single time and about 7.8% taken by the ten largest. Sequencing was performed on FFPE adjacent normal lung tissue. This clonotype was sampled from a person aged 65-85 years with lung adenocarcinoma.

CDR3 bases: TGTGCCAGCAGTCCCCAATCGGGGCTCAACATTCAGTACTTC. It codes for CASSPQSGLNIQYF. The chain combines TRBV6-5 with TRBJ2-4; D tentatively fits TRBD1 or TRBD2 (5 bases each). V lost 5 bases and J 7 bases, leaving 15 bases between the germline ends. The germline CDR1 and CDR2 sequences are MNHEY and SVGAGI. The CDR3 is 14 residues long.